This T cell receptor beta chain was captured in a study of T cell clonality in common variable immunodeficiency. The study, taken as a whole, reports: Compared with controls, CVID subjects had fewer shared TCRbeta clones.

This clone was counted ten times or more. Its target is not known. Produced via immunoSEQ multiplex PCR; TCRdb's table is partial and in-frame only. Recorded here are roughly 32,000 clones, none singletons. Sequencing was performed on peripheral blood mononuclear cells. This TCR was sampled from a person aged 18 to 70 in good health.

The DNA read from the CDR3 is TGCGCCAGCAGCTTGGCCGGTCAATTCGCTAACTATGGC. Its translation is CASSLAGQFANYG. The complete CDR3 protein is CASSLAGQFANYGYTF. The genes are TRBV5-1 and TRBJ1-2, with D unresolved. The CDR3 extends 3 residues past the end of the read, so its final part is completed from the germline J gene. V dropped 0 bases and J dropped 0 bases, with 12 bases sitting between them. From germline, CDR1 is SGHRS and CDR2 YFSETQ. The CDR3 is made up of 16 amino acids.